In this sample, the clone carrying this T cell receptor beta chain turned up many times. This sample stems from a study of T cells in Graves' hyperthyroidism and ophthalmopathy. The TCR beta CDR3 regions underwent amplification using RNA transcripts as the source. HTBI primers were the set used in a first-round RT-PCR of the TCR CDR3. Each CDR3 protein gets one entry after TCRdb re-called the multiplex PCR reads with MiXCR. The sample includes some 300,000 distinct CDR3 sequences, 10% to 15% of them seen just once. V shed 2 bases and J shed 8 bases, with 17 bases lying between them. The V gene's germline CDR1 is SGHRS and CDR2 YFSETQ. The CDR3 contains 15 residues.

This sequence was found in a woman in her thirties with Graves' hyperthyroidism that later progressed to Graves' ophthalmopathy. This chain uses TRBV5-1 with TRBJ2-1; D perhaps matches TRBD1 (6 bases). The sample comprised blood. The CDR3 spells CASSFAGTSKDEQFF. For the CDR3, the DNA is TGCGCCAGCAGCTTCGCCGGGACATCTAAGGATGAGCAGTTCTTC.